This T cell receptor (beta chain) was identified in a study of blood T cell repertoires in COVID-19 (dated by TCRdb to 2018 to 2020). Describing the broader study: The collaborator samples originated in the United States, Italy and Spain and spanned the acute and convalescent phases of COVID-19. The repertoires were released in a freely available public database intended as a resource for research on the immune response to SARS-CoV-2. The material from the prospective study consisted of cDNA or gDNA derived from T cells, B-cell-depleted T cells, or PBMCs. The dataset comprised deeply sampled blood TCRbeta repertoires from subjects exposed to, actively infected with, or recovered from COVID-19. Where available, HLA class I and class II types were taken from metadata supplied by the sample provider and were not determined by assay-based typing. The samples were drawn from two sources: the first 160 participants of the ongoing ImmuneRACE study, and some 1,300 subjects contributed by 6 global collaborators. A de-identified subject ID, COVID-19 status, age in years and sex were almost always included in the sample metadata. On the study overall, not on this receptor specifically: The quantity of clinical and demographic metadata differed by source and by participant and was supplied without curation.

Whole blood was collected in K2EDTA tubes by collaborating institutions according to the institutions' own protocols. Collaborator samples were shipped for TCRbeta analysis as frozen whole blood, isolated PBMCs, or DNA extracted from either sample type. With respect to this clone: What this receptor recognizes is not known. Within one base of it there is no much larger clone, and no base qualities were kept.

CDR1 SGHAT and CDR2 FQNNGV were looked up in the germline V gene. Including the terminal cysteine and phenylalanine, the CDR3 comprises 18 residues. Solely the CDR3 DNA is kept, with 54 bases framed from the first base. V loses 5 bases at its end and J loses 1 base; junction bases beyond the gene matches: 14. TCRbeta CDR3 regions were amplified from genomic DNA by means of the immunoSEQ Assay, a bias-controlled multiplex PCR. Under the source paper's analysis protocol: The number of nucleated cells in each sample was estimated by amplification of reference gene primers within the assay. Sequence reads were collapsed and filtered to measure the absolute abundance of every unique TCRbeta CDR3 rearrangement. For each sample, productive Simpson clonality was calculated by taking the square root of Simpson's diversity index across productive rearrangements. This is the immuneACCESS table as TCRdb keeps it, with only in-frame sequences that have V and J called. A part of the clones is gone; compared with another copy, unresolved V genes explain less than half, and the rest is unexplained. That table supplies the V and J calls and clone size; D and trimming were determined from the DNA. Across this sample there are roughly 69,000 clones, with 86% seen only once. Jointly, the top ten make up roughly 4% of the sample.

Sequencing input: peripheral blood. This TCR was sampled from a man aged 45-65 years with active COVID-19. The chain is made from TRBV11-2 and TRBJ2-3; TRBD2 agrees with 8 junctional bases. The nucleotide sequence reads TGTGCCAGCAGCGGTTTACGGGGGGGCATATCGGGCACAGATACGCAGTATTTT. Its translation reads: CASSGLRGGISGTDTQYF.